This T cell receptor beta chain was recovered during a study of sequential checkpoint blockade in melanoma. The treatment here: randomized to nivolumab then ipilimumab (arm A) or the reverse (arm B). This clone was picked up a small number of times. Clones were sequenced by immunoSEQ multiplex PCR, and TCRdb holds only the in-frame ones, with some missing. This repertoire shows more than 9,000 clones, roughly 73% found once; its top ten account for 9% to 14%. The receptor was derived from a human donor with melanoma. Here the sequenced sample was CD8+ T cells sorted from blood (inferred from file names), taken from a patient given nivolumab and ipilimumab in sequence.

In DNA, the CDR3 is TGTGCCAGCAGCTTATTACCAGGGGCCTACGAGCAGTACTTC. This translates into CASSLLPGAYEQYF. The J gene is TRBJ2-7, the V gene TRBV7-8, with D tentatively TRBD1 (6 bases). V was trimmed by 2 bases and J by 2 bases, leaving 10 bases between them. The CDR3 totals 14 residues. Germline V gene lookup returns CDR1 SGHVS and CDR2 FQNEAQ.